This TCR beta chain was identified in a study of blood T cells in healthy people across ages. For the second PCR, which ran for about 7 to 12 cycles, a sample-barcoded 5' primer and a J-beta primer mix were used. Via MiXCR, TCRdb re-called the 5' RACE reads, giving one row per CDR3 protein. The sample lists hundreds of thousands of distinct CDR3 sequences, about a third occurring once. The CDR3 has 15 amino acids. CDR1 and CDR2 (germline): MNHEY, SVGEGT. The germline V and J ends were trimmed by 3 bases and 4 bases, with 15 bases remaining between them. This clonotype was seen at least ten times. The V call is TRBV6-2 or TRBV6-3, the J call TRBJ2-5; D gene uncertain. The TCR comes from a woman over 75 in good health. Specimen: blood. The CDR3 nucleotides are TGTGCCAGCAGTTATGGACCCTACGTCGGAGAGACCCAGTACTTC. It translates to CASSYGPYVGETQYF.